This T cell receptor beta chain was recorded in a study of shared clonotypes between healthy human individuals. The CDR3 contains 15 residues. J was trimmed by 4 bases and V by 5 bases; bases with no gene match: 7. Germline assignment: CDR1 MNHEY and CDR2 SMNVEV (reference sequence). The naive CD8 population came from CD45RO-negative cells selected for CCR7, without terminally differentiated effector memory CD45RA+ cells. All of the donors resided in Nashville, Tennessee, and each was a Caucasian adult. Profiling relied on immunoSEQ multiplex PCR, and the TCRdb table lists in-frame clones only, not all of them. The sample contains approximately 740,000 clones, nearly 95% of which appear only once.

This clonotype originated in a young man in good health. The sequencing sample was made of naive CD8+ T cells sorted from blood. The rearrangement joins TRBV27 to TRBJ2-5, with TRBD2 identical over 10 bases. The CDR3 nucleotides are TGTGCCAGCAGTACCGAGCGGGAGGGCCGAGAGACCCAGTACTTC. It is translated as CASSTEREGRETQYF.